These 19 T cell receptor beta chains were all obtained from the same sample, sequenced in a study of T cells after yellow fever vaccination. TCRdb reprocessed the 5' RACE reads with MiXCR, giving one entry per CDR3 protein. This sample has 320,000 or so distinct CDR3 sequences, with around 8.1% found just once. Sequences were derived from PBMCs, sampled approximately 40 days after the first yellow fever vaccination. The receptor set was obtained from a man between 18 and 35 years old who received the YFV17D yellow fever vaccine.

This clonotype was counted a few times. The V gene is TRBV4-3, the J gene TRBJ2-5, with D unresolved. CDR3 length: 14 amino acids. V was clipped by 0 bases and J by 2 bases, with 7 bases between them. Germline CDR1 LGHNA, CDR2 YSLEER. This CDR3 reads CASSQEYYQETQYF. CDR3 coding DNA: TGCGCCAGCAGCCAAGAGTACTATCAAGAGACCCAGTACTTC.

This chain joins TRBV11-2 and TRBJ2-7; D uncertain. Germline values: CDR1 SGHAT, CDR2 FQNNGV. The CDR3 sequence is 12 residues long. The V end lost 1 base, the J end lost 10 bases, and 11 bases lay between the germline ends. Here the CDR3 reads CASSLVGLEQYF. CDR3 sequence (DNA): TGTGCCAGCAGCTTAGTGGGGTTGGAACAGTACTTC. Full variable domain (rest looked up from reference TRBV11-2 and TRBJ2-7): EAGVAQSPRYKIIEKRQSVAFWCNPISGHATLYWYQQILGQGPKLLIQFQNNGVVDDSQLPKDRFSAERLKGVDSTLKIQPAKLEDSAVYLCASSLVGLEQYFGPGTRLTVT.

CDR3 loop: CSARVGRVAGYTF. The CDR3 nucleotides are TGCAGTGCTAGGGTAGGGCGTGTCGCGGGCTACACCTTC. The chain carries TRBV20-1 and TRBJ1-2; D call uncertain. CDR3 length: 13 residues. The V end lost 3 bases, the J end lost 8 bases, and 16 bases lay between the germline ends. Germline assignment: CDR1 DFQATT and CDR2 SNEGSKA (reference sequence).

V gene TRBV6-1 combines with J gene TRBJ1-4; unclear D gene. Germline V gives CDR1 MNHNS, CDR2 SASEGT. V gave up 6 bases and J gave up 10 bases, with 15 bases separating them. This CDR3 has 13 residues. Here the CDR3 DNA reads TGTGCCAGCAGCCCTCGCCCCGGGGTAAAACTGTTTTTT. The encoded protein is CASSPRPGVKLFF.

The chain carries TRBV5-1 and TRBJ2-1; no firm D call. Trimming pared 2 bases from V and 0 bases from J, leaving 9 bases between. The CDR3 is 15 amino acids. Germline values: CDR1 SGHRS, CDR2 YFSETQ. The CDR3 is CASSFEGHSYNEQFF. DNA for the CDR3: TGCGCCAGCAGCTTCGAAGGGCACTCCTACAATGAGCAGTTCTTC.

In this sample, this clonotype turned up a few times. CDR3 sequence (DNA): TGTGCCATCAGTAGCCTGTCCCCAGATAATGAAAAACTGTTTTTT. It specifies CAISSLSPDNEKLFF. This chain connects TRBV10-3 to TRBJ1-4; D not certain. This CDR3 has 15 residues. Trimming pared 5 bases from V and 4 bases from J, leaving 14 bases between. CDR1 and CDR2 (germline): ENHRY, SYGVKD.

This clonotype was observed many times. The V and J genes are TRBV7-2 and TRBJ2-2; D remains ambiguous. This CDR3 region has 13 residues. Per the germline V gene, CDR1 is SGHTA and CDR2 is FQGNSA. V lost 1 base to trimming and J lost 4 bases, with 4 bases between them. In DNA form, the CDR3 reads TGTGCCAGCAGCTTAGTTAGCACCGGGGAGCTGTTTTTT. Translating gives CASSLVSTGELFF. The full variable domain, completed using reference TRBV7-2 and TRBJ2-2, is GAGVSQSPSNKVTEKGKDVELRCDPISGHTALYWYRQSLGQGLEFLIYFQGNSAPDKSGLPSDRFSAERTGGSVSTLTIQRTQQEDSAVYLCASSLVSTGELFFGEGSRLTVL.

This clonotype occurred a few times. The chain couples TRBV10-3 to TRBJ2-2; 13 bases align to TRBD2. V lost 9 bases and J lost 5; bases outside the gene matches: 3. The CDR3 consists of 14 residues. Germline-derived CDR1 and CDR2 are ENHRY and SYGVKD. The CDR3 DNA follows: TGTGCCATAGGGGGACTAGCGGGAACCGGGGAGCTGTTTTTT. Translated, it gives CAIGGLAGTGELFF.

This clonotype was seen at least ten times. This chain's CDR3 is CASSQVGLNYGYTF. The CDR3 nucleotides read TGCGCCAGCAGCCAAGTTGGGTTAAACTATGGCTACACCTTC. The rearrangement joins TRBV4-1 to TRBJ1-2, with D unclear. Germline V lookup: CDR1 MGHRA, CDR2 YSYEKL. V gave up 1 base and J gave up 2 bases, with 8 bases separating them. The CDR3 consists of 14 residues.

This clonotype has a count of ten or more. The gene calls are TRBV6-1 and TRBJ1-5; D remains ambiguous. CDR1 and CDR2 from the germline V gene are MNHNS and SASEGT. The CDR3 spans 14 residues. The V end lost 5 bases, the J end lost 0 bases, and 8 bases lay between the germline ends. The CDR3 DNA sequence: TGTGCCAGCAGTCCTCAGGATAGCAATCAGCCCCAGCATTTT. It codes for CASSPQDSNQPQHF.

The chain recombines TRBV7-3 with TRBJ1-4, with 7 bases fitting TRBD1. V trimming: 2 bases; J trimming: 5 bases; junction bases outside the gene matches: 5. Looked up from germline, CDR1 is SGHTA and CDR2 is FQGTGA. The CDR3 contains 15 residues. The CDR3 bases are TGTGCCAGCAGCTTAGGAGACAGGGAAAATGAAAAACTGTTTTTT. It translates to CASSLGDRENEKLFF.

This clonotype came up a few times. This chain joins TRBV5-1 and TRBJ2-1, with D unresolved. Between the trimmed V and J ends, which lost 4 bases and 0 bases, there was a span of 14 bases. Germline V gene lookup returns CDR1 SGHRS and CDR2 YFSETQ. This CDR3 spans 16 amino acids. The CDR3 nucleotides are TGCGCCAGCAGCGTCAACTTATACAGCTCCTACAATGAGCAGTTCTTC. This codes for CASSVNLYSSYNEQFF.

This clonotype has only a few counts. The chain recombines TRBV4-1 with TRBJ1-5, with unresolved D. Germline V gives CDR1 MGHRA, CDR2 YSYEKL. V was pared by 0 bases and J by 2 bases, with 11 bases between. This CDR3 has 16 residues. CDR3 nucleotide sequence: TGCGCCAGCAGCCAAGATGGAGGGATCGGCAATCAGCCCCAGCATTTT. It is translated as CASSQDGGIGNQPQHF.

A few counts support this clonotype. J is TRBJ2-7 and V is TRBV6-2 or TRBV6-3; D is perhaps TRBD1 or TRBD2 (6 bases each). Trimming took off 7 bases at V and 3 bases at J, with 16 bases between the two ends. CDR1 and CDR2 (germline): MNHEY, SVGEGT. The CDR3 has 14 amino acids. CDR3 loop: CASIGGLPLYEQYF. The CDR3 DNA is TGTGCCAGCATCGGGGGCCTGCCTCTCTACGAGCAGTACTTC.

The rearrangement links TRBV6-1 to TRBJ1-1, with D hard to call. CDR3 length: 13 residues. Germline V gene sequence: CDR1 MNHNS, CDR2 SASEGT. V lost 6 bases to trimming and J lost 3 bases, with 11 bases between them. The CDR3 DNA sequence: TGTGCCAGCAGCGGACGCTCCTACACTGAAGCTTTCTTT. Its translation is CASSGRSYTEAFF.

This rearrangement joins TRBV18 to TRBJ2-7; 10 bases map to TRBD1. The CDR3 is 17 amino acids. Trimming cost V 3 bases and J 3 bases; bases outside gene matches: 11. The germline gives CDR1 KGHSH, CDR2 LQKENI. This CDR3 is CASSPDHGTGDLYEQYV. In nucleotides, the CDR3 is TGTGCCAGCTCACCGGACCATGGGACAGGGGATCTCTACGAGCAGTACGTC.

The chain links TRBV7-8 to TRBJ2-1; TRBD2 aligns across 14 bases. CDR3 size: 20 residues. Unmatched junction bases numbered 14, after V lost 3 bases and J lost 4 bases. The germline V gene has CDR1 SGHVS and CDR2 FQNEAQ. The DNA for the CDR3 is TGTGCCAGCAGCTTCCCTTACCTGACTAGCGGGGGGGCTGGTTACAATGAGCAGTTCTTC. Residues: CASSFPYLTSGGAGYNEQFF.

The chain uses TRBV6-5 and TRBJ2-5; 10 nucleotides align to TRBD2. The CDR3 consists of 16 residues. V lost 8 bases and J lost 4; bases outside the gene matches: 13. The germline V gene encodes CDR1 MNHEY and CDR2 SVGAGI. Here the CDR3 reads CASRRTSGVGGETQYF. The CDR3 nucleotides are TGTGCCAGCCGCCGAACTAGCGGGGTTGGGGGAGAGACCCAGTACTTC.

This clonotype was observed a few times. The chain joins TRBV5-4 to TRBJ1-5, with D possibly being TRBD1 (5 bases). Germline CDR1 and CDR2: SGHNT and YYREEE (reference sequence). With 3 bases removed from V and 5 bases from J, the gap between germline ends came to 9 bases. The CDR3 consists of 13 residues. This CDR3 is CASSWGLDQPQHF. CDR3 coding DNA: TGTGCCAGCAGCTGGGGACTTGATCAGCCCCAGCATTTT. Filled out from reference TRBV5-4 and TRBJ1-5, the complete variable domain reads ETGVTQSPTHLIKTRGQQVTLRCSSQSGHNTVSWYQQALGQGPQFIFQYYREEENGRGNFPPRFSGLQFPNYSSELNVNALELDDSALYLCASSWGLDQPQHFGDGTRLSIL.